This entry is about one TCR beta chain. This specimen comes from a study of blood T cell repertoires in COVID-19. Across the study: Italy, Spain and the United States were the sources of the convalescent and acute COVID-19 samples. In each case, the material was cDNA or gDNA derived from T cells, B-cell-depleted T cells, or PBMCs.

In the source study's methods: The assay estimated nucleated cells by amplifying reference gene primers. The method was immunoSEQ multiplex PCR; TCRdb's version includes in-frame clones alone and lacks a portion of them. The V and J calls and clone size come from that table; D and trimming were worked out from the DNA. This table holds about 80,000 clones, around 82% found once. Material: peripheral blood. This clonotype originated in an older man with active or convalescent COVID-19.

CDR3 loop: CASSLRVVPDTQYF. The CDR3 DNA follows: TGCGCCAGCAGCTTGCGCGTGGTGCCCGATACGCAGTATTTT. J is TRBJ2-3 and V is TRBV5-1, with no clear D. Germline loops: CDR1 SGHRS, CDR2 YFSETQ. Trimming cost V 1 base and J 6 bases, with 12 bases left between them. The CDR3 runs 14 residues.